This T cell receptor beta chain appears in the sequencing data of a study of chemoradiotherapy in HPV16-positive cancers (dated by TCRdb to 2022 to 2024). At the level of the whole study: Using functional T-cell assays on cells from a couple of HPV16-positive patients, the researchers defined candidate HPV-specific T-cell clones and common TCR motifs. Whether T-cell immunity against the HPV oncoproteins E6 and E7 changes during chemoradiotherapy and whether survival is affected by this immunity were examined in the study. Next, the candidate HPV-specific TCRs and motifs were followed in TCR repertoires from around 93 patients with HPV-related cancers. Paper-wide results and their limitations: The functional definition of HPV-specific T cells was derived from only two HPV16-positive patients, and the survival association was reported for HPV16-positive patients. Improved recurrence-free survival in HPV16-positive patients was associated with expansion of HPV-responsive T cells during chemoradiotherapy. Expansion of candidate HPV-specific clones and E7-related TCR motifs was observed in the tumor microenvironment during treatment, whereas no such expansion was observed for non-HPV-specific T cells.

As concerns this clone: Its antigen is currently not known. No much larger clone is present one base from it, and per-base qualities are unavailable.

Repertoires were sampled multiple times during chemoradiotherapy, which allowed clonal expansion in the tumor microenvironment to be followed. There are 12 amino acids in the CDR3, from cysteine to phenylalanine inclusive. Of all the DNA, just the CDR3 is kept, 36 bases in frame from base 1. The germline V gene specifies SGHVS as CDR1 and FQNEAQ as CDR2. V loses 5 bases, J loses 5 bases, and the germline ends lie 6 bases apart. To prepare the library, the immunoSEQ multiplex PCR assay was applied. Held by TCRdb, this immuneACCESS table contains in-frame sequences only and omits some clones. Under half of the omission traces to an unresolved V gene where checked; the cause of the rest is unknown. Present in this sample are tens of thousands of clones, roughly nine tenths of which were seen just once. Of the sample, roughly 4.3% is held by the ten largest clones.

Sequencing used blood, obtained from a patient who underwent chemoradiotherapy. This sequence was found in a human donor with HPV-associated anogenital cancer. Recombination linked TRBV7-8 to TRBJ1-4; the D gene lacks a confident call. The CDR3 sequence is CASSIFNEKLFF. The DNA sequence is TGTGCCAGCAGCATCTTCAATGAAAAACTGTTTTTT. Full variable domain (CDR3 extended with the reference TRBV7-8 and TRBJ1-4 proteins): GAGVSQSPRYKVAKRGQDVALRCDPISGHVSLFWYQQALGQGPEFLTYFQNEAQLDKSGLPSDRFFAERPEGSVSTLKIQRTQQEDSAVYLCASSIFNEKLFFGSGTQLSVL.